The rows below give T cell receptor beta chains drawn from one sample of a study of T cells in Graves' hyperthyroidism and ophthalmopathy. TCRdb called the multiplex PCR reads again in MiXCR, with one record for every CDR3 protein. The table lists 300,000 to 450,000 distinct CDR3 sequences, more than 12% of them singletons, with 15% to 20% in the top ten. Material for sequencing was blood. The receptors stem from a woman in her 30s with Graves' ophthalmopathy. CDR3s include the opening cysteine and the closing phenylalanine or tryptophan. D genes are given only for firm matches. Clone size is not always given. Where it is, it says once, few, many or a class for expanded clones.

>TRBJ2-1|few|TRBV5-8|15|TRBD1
CASSLYGTGGSEQFF
TGTGCCAGCAGCTTGTATGGGACAGGGGGCAGTGAGCAGTTCTTC
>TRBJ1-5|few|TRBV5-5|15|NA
CASSLGWGSNQPQHF
TGTGCCAGCAGCTTGGGGTGGGGGTCGAATCAGCCCCAGCATTTT
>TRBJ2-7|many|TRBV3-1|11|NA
CASSRGTEQYF
TGTGCCAGCAGCCGAGGGACTGAGCAGTACTTC
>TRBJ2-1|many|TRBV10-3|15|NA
CAIRDKVVGNNEQFF
TGTGCCATCAGGGACAAGGTGGTAGGGAACAATGAGCAGTTCTTC
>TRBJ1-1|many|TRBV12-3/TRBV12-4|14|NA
CASSQRPMNTEAFF
TGTGCCAGCAGTCAGAGACCGATGAACACTGAAGCTTTCTTT
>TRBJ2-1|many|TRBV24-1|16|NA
CATSGGIGSSYNEQFF
TGTGCCACCAGTGGGGGCATAGGTAGCTCCTACAATGAGCAGTTCTTC
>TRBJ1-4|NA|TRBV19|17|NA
CASSPRVGSGTNEKLFF
TGTGCCAGTAGCCCCCGAGTAGGATCGGGAACTAATGAAAAACTGTTTTTT
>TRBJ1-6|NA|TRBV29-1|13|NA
CSTLDSYNSPLHF
TGCAGCACTCTGGACAGTTATAATTCACCCCTCCACTTT
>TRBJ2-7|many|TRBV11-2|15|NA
CASSSQGGLSYEQYF
TGTGCCAGCAGCTCGCAGGGCGGCCTCTCCTACGAGCAGTACTTC
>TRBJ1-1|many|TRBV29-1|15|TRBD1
CSVEDVGQVNTEAFF
TGCAGCGTTGAAGATGTAGGACAGGTGAACACTGAAGCTTTCTTT
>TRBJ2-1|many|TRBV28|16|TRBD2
CASSLIVPGGRNEQFF
TGTGCCAGCAGTTTAATCGTCCCGGGGGGTCGAAATGAGCAGTTCTTC
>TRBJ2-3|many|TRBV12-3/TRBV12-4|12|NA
CASSHRVDTQYF
TGTGCCAGCAGTCACCGGGTGGATACGCAGTATTTT
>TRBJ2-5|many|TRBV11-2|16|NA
CASSSSDDWYQETQYF
TGTGCCAGCAGCTCTTCGGACGATTGGTACCAAGAGACCCAGTACTTC
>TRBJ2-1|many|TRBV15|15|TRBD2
CATSRGRGGYNEQFF
TGTGCCACTTCCCGGGGGCGGGGGGGCTACAATGAGCAGTTCTTC
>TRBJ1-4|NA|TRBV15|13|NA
CATSRDLMPRVFF
TGTGCCACCAGCAGAGATCTGATGCCCAGGGTGTTTTTT
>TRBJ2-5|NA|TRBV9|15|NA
CASSVGDLLGETQYF
TGTGCCAGCAGCGTAGGGGACCTTCTGGGGGAGACCCAGTACTTC
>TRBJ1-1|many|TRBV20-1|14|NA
CSARDGAGATEAFF
TGCAGTGCTAGAGATGGGGCGGGGGCGACTGAAGCTTTCTTT
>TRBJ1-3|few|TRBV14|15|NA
CASSQYFHSGNTIYF
TGTGCCAGCAGCCAGTACTTCCACTCTGGAAACACCATATATTTT
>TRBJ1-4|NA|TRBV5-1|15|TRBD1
CASRTGLTDNEKLFF
TGCGCCAGTCGGACAGGTCTTACTGATAATGAAAAACTGTTTTTT
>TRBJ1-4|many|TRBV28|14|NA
CASSLLLDVGKLFF
TGTGCCAGCAGTTTACTCTTGGATGTGGGAAAACTGTTTTTT
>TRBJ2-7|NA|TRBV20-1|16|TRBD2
CSAREVISGGAYEQYF
TGCAGTGCTAGAGAGGTTATCAGCGGGGGTGCCTACGAGCAGTACTTC
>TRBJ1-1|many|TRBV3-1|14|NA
CASSQDYANTEAFF
TGTGCCAGCAGCCAAGATTATGCGAACACTGAAGCTTTCTTT
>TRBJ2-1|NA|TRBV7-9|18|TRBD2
CASSWGGLAGRSYNEQFF
TGCGCCAGCAGCTGGGGGGGACTAGCGGGACGTTCCTACAATGAGCAGTTCTTC
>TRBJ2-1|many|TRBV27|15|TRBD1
CASSTGDRDRNEQFF
TGTGCCAGCAGTACCGGGGACAGGGATAGGAATGAGCAGTTCTTC
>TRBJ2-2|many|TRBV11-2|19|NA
CASSNYPSGAKRGTGELFF
TGTGCCAGCAGTAACTACCCTAGTGGGGCAAAAAGGGGCACCGGGGAGCTGTTTTTT
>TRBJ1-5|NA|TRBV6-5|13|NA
CASSLSANQPQHF
TGTGCCAGCAGTTTGTCGGCTAATCAGCCCCAGCATTTT
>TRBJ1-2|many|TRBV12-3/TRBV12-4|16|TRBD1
CASSLRGQGVLYGYTF
TGTGCCAGCAGTTTAAGGGGACAGGGGGTTCTCTATGGCTACACCTTC
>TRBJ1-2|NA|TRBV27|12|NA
CASSPDLSGYTF
TGTGCCAGCAGTCCCGACCTTAGCGGCTACACCTTC
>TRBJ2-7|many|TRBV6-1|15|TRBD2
CASSTGTSGSYEQYF
TGTGCCAGCAGTACCGGGACTAGCGGCTCCTACGAGCAGTACTTC
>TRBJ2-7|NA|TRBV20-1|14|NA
CSARVPGDSYEQYF
TGCAGTGCTAGGGTCCCGGGGGACTCCTACGAGCAGTACTTC
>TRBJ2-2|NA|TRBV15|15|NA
CATSRERVAPGELFF
TGTGCCACCAGCAGGGAGAGGGTAGCCCCCGGGGAGCTGTTTTTT
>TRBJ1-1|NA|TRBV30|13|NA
CAWRLGRDTEAFF
TGTGCCTGGCGCCTGGGGAGAGACACTGAAGCTTTCTTT
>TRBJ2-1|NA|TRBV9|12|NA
CASTSGYNEQFF
TGTGCCAGCACTTCGGGCTACAATGAGCAGTTCTTC
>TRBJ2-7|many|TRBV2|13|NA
CASSEDLSYEQYF
TGTGCCAGCAGTGAGGATCTCTCCTACGAGCAGTACTTC
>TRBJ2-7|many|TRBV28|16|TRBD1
CASSLTGVFNSYEQYF
TGTGCCAGCAGTCTCACAGGGGTATTTAACTCCTACGAGCAGTACTTC
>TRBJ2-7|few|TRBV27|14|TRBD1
CASRITGGRYEQYF
TGTGCCAGCAGAATTACAGGGGGGCGGTACGAGCAGTACTTC
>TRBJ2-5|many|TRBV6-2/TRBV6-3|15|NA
CASSSYVGRGETQYF
TGTGCCAGCAGTTCTTACGTAGGCAGGGGAGAGACCCAGTACTTC
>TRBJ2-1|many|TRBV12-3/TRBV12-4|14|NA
CASSFAGALGEQFF
TGTGCCAGCAGTTTCGCGGGGGCACTCGGTGAGCAGTTCTTC
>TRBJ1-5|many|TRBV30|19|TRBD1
CAWTTPLLAGTGGNQPQHF
TGTGCCTGGACCACTCCACTGCTTGCCGGGACAGGGGGCAATCAGCCCCAGCATTTT
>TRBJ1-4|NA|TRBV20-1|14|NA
CSATGPLGDEKLFF
TGCAGTGCTACAGGCCCTTTAGGGGATGAAAAACTGTTTTTT